This T cell receptor (beta chain) was obtained from a study of identical twins. This clonotype has at least ten counts. V lost 0 bases, J lost 2 bases, and 9 bases lay in between. The length of the CDR3 is 14 residues. Germline V gene sequence: CDR1 SQVTM, CDR2 ANQGSEA. TCRdb processed the 5' RACE reads anew with MiXCR; each CDR3 protein has one entry. Of approximately 220,000 distinct CDR3 sequences in the sample, 7.5% are singletons; the top ten hold approximately 2%. Separately, the same data were catalogued under a study of yellow fever vaccine responses in identical twins.

V and J are TRBV29-1 and TRBJ2-3; tentatively, D is TRBD1 (5 bases). This clonotype originated in a woman aged 18-35 years in good health. What was sequenced was memory (CD45RO+) T cells sorted from blood. The CDR3 nucleotides read TGCAGCGTTGAAGAGGGGCGGCTCACAGATACGCAGTATTTT. Amino acids: CSVEEGRLTDTQYF.